This T cell receptor beta chain was found in a study of blood T cell repertoires in COVID-19. About the research overall: The origin of the acute and convalescent COVID-19 samples was the United States, Italy and Spain. T cells, B-cell-depleted T cells, or PBMCs provided the cDNA or gDNA that served as material.

Original handling: Using reference gene primer amplification, nucleated cell counts were estimated. Libraries were prepared by immunoSEQ multiplex PCR; TCRdb keeps only in-frame clonotypes and omits some of them. The D gene and trimming were derived from the DNA, and the V and J assignments and clone size from that table. In the table there are about 120,000 clones, 90% of which are singletons. The germline gives CDR1 SGHDT, CDR2 YYEEEE. The CDR3 runs 15 residues. Trimming removed 2 bases from V and 0 bases from J, with 9 bases in between. The chain couples TRBV5-6 to TRBJ1-3; D unresolved. The source material was peripheral blood. The sequence came from a man aged 45 to 65 with active COVID-19. The CDR3 loop reads CASSFGTYSGNTIYF. Written as DNA, the CDR3 is TGTGCCAGCAGCTTTGGTACCTACTCTGGAAACACCATATATTTT.